This T cell receptor beta chain was observed in a study of human T cells and chemical hapten exposure. As for the study in general: Alopecia areata, totalis or universalis was found in mostly female patients.

The study used a library that attached unique molecular identifiers to individual cDNA molecules. TCRdb redid the calling of the RACE reads with MiXCR, one entry per CDR3 protein. The sample lists tens of thousands of distinct CDR3 sequences; about 10% were seen once. This clonotype was found many times. Germline V lookup: CDR1 SEHNR, CDR2 FQNEAQ (reference sequence). This CDR3 region has 15 residues. With 1 base removed from V and 4 bases from J, the gap between germline ends came to 13 bases. Specified time point: patch test 1, 2 weeks after DPC sensitization. The treatment was: therapeutic diphenylcyclopropenone sensitization with weekly scalp DPC. People who gave samples had alopecia, were 18 to 70 years old, and were suitable for DPC.

The clonotype comes from a woman between 45 and 60 years old with alopecia areata. Some clones in this sample may be carry-over from other donors' samples. The specimen comprised whole blood, sampled in connection with sensitization to the hapten diphenylcyclopropenone (DPC). The V and J genes are TRBV7-9 and TRBJ1-1; tentative D call: TRBD1 (5 bases). The DNA for the CDR3 is TGTGCCAGCAGCTTAGAAGGTGGGGGTTCCACTGAAGCTTTCTTT. This encodes CASSLEGGGSTEAFF.